Below, 12 T cell receptor beta chains from the same sample are listed, as sequenced in a study of T-cell memory formation after mild COVID-19. TCRdb independently ran MiXCR on the 5' RACE reads; one entry per CDR3 protein. Among 250,000 to 350,000 distinct CDR3 sequences listed, roughly a fifth were seen once. Specimen: PBMCs or a T cell subset sorted from them (not recorded which). These receptors came from a man between 18 and 29 years old who had mild COVID-19 (a few samples of this study predate the infection). Cell type and time point are not known.

This chain's CDR3 is CASSYLAEGSSGNTIYF. The CDR3 coding sequence is TGTGCCAGCAGTTACCTCGCTGAGGGCAGCTCTGGAAACACCATATATTTT. The chain combines TRBV6-6 with TRBJ1-3; D is unclear. CDR1 is MNHNY and CDR2 is SVGAGI in the germline V gene (reference sequence). The CDR3 covers 17 residues. Deletions cut 2 bases from V and 0 bases from J, with 14 bases between.

The chain employs TRBV5-1 and TRBJ1-2, with D perhaps matching TRBD1 (5 bases). Germline CDR1 is SGHRS and CDR2 is YFSETQ. The CDR3 runs to 13 residues. Trimming cost V 4 bases and J 8 bases, with 15 bases left between them. In nucleotides, the CDR3 is TGCGCCAGCAGCCGAGCGACAGAGGGAGGCTACACCTTC. Protein: CASSRATEGGYTF.

This clonotype was counted between two and nine times. The chain uses TRBV12-3 or TRBV12-4 and TRBJ2-1; 8 bases align to TRBD2. Losses at the gene ends were 6 bases for V and 8 bases for J; bases not matched to a gene: 6. CDR3 size: 13 residues. DNA of the CDR3: TGTGCCAGCAGCACTAGCGGTGGAGATGAGCAGTTCTTC. Translated: CASSTSGGDEQFF.

The sample holds a few counts of this clonotype. The rearrangement uses TRBV29-1 and TRBJ2-3; 10 positions match TRBD2. Unmatched junction bases numbered 10, after V lost 0 bases and J lost 4 bases. CDR1 and CDR2 (germline): SQVTM, ANQGSEA. The CDR3 totals 17 residues. CDR3 protein: CSVEDWSSGGSSDTQYF. CDR3 in DNA: TGCAGCGTTGAAGATTGGTCTAGCGGGGGTTCATCAGATACGCAGTATTTT.

The chain combines TRBV4-1 with TRBJ2-2; 8 bases fit TRBD1. CDR1 MGHRA and CDR2 YSYEKL come from the germline V gene. CDR3 length equals 17 residues. With 2 bases clipped from V and 0 bases from J, the junction kept 5 bases outside the gene matches. CDR3 sequence (DNA): TGCGCCAGCAGCCAACCCGGGACAGGCGCGAACACCGGGGAGCTGTTTTTT. It translates to CASSQPGTGANTGELFF.

In its sample, this clonotype was seen a few times. This chain uses TRBV20-1 with TRBJ2-2; maybe TRBD2 (7 bases). The V gene lost 5 bases and the J gene lost 0 bases, with 10 bases spanning the gap. The germline gives CDR1 DFQATT, CDR2 SNEGSKA (reference sequence). The CDR3 spans 14 residues. Here the CDR3 DNA reads TGCAGTGCTCGGGGGGCGTCGAACACCGGGGAGCTGTTTTTT. This translates into CSARGASNTGELFF.

A few counts support this clonotype. The chain joins TRBV7-6 to TRBJ2-2; 7 positions agree with TRBD2. CDR3 length: 17 residues. Germline CDR1 and CDR2: SGHVS and FNYEAQ. J lost 1 base, V lost 3 bases, and 8 bases had no gene match. CDR3 sequence reads: CASSLGGRSRNTGELFF. The CDR3 nucleotides read TGTGCCAGCAGCTTGGGAGGGAGGTCCCGGAACACCGGGGAGCTGTTTTTT.

The chain recombines TRBV7-2 with TRBJ2-3, with TRBD2 matching 15 bases. V shed 5 bases and J 7 bases; nucleotides not matched to a gene: 7. The CDR3 covers 16 residues. Germline V gene lookup returns CDR1 SGHTA and CDR2 FQGNSA. The CDR3 loop is CASSTRTSGGANTQYF. The DNA of the CDR3 is TGTGCCAGCAGCACCCGGACTAGCGGGGGGGCAAATACGCAGTATTTT.

This clonotype was observed a handful of times. V usage is TRBV7-9 and J usage is TRBJ1-2; D is ambiguous. Deletions cut 5 bases from V and 6 bases from J, with 16 bases between. Germline V gene data show CDR1 as SEHNR and CDR2 as FQNEAQ (reference sequence). The CDR3 is 14 amino acids. The CDR3 nucleotides read TGTGCCAGCAGCCCTCCAGGTGGAGGAGATGGCTACACCTTC. Residues: CASSPPGGGDGYTF.

This clonotype has at least ten counts. The CDR3 sequence is CASSSTASYNEQFF. CDR3 DNA: TGCGCCAGCAGCTCTACAGCTTCCTACAATGAGCAGTTCTTC. The chain links TRBV5-1 to TRBJ2-1; D gene uncertain. Germline CDR1 and CDR2: SGHRS and YFSETQ. CDR3 length: 14 amino acids. Trimming removed 3 bases at V and 1 base at J, with 8 bases between.

This clonotype was observed a handful of times. CDR3 nucleotides: TGTGCCAGCAGTGGCCCGGGACAGTCATTGTATGCTGGGGCCAACGTCCTGACTTTC. Its translation is CASSGPGQSLYAGANVLTF. The rearrangement links TRBV6-6 to TRBJ2-6; 7 bases fit TRBD1. The length of the CDR3 is 19 residues. CDR1 is MNHNY, CDR2 SVGAGI, per germline (reference sequence). Trimming at V came to 5 bases and at J to 2 bases, leaving 15 bases not matched to a gene.

This clonotype was detected only a few times. The V and J genes are TRBV5-1 and TRBJ2-5, with 10 bases lining up with TRBD2. This CDR3 comprises 15 residues. Germline V gives CDR1 SGHRS, CDR2 YFSETQ. With V trimmed by 0 bases and J by 5 bases, 4 bases remained unmatched. CDR3 in DNA: TGCGCCAGCAGCTTGGCGGTAGCGGGAGGTGAGACCCAGTACTTC. It codes for CASSLAVAGGETQYF.